These 18 T cell receptor beta chains originate from one sample sequenced in a study of T cells in Graves' hyperthyroidism and ophthalmopathy. The TCR beta CDR3 regions underwent amplification using RNA transcripts as the source. First-round RT-PCR targeting the TCR CDR3 was performed with the HTBI primer set. TCRdb re-called the multiplex PCR reads with MiXCR, one entry per CDR3 protein. In the table there are some 500,000 distinct CDR3 sequences, about 16% of which are singletons. Sequencing input: blood. These receptors came from a woman aged 25 to 45 with Graves' ophthalmopathy.

This clonotype has more than one count but fewer than ten. The V gene is TRBV29-1, the J gene TRBJ2-3, with D possibly being TRBD1 (6 bases). The CDR3 runs to 14 residues. V lost 7 bases, J lost 2 bases, and 16 bases lay in between. Germline V gives CDR1 SQVTM, CDR2 ANQGSEA. The chain's CDR3 is CSAPGVDSTDTQYF. CDR3 DNA sequence: TGCAGCGCCCCAGGGGTTGACTCCACAGATACGCAGTATTTT.

This clonotype was counted ten times or more. The chain recombines TRBV5-1 with TRBJ1-1; a weak D match, TRBD1 (5 bases). V lost 4 bases and J lost 4, with 14 bases in between. The CDR3 totals 14 residues. Germline-derived CDR1 and CDR2 are SGHRS and YFSETQ. The CDR3: CASSPGAPGTEAFF. The CDR3, as DNA: TGCGCCAGCAGCCCCGGGGCTCCTGGCACTGAAGCTTTCTTT.

Many counts were recorded for this clonotype. J is TRBJ2-1 and V is TRBV28, with TRBD2 identical over 12 bases. V trimming: 5 bases; J trimming: 5 bases; junction bases outside the gene matches: 4. CDR3 length: 15 residues. Germline V gives CDR1 MDHEN, CDR2 SYDVKM. The CDR3 region is CASSLLAGGDNEQFF. The DNA for the CDR3 is TGTGCCAGCAGTCTACTAGCGGGAGGCGACAATGAGCAGTTCTTC.

The V call is TRBV12-3 or TRBV12-4, the J call TRBJ2-2; no clear D. Trimming stripped 5 bases from V and 1 base from J, with 8 bases between. The CDR3 extends over 14 amino acids. The CDR3 protein is CASSADENTGELFF. CDR3 nucleotide sequence: TGTGCCAGCAGTGCTGACGAGAACACCGGGGAGCTGTTTTTT.

This clonotype was observed at least ten times. The rearrangement links TRBV18 to TRBJ2-5; 7 bases map to TRBD1. V was clipped by 3 bases and J by 2 bases; unmatched bases: 3. CDR3 size: 14 residues. Germline CDR1 is KGHSH and CDR2 is LQKENI. The CDR3 sequence is CASSPRDRQETQYF. The CDR3, as DNA: TGTGCCAGCTCACCCCGGGACAGACAAGAGACCCAGTACTTC.

This clonotype was detected only a few times. The chain employs TRBV7-9 and TRBJ1-1; the D gene is possibly TRBD1 (6 bases). The V gene lost 0 bases and the J gene lost 2 bases, with 10 bases spanning the gap. The germline V gene encodes CDR1 SEHNR and CDR2 FQNEAQ (reference sequence). The CDR3 length is 15 residues. In DNA, the CDR3 is TGTGCCAGCAGCTTAGCACAGGGCGACAACACTGAAGCTTTCTTT. Translated: CASSLAQGDNTEAFF.

The chain couples TRBV28 to TRBJ2-1, with 11 bases aligning to TRBD2. CDR3 length: 16 amino acids. CDR1 MDHEN and CDR2 SYDVKM come from the germline V gene. Trimming cost V 3 bases and J 15 bases; bases outside gene matches: 16. The CDR3 DNA is TGTGCCAGCAGTTTGGGGGGGCAGGGGAGGACTAGCGGGCGGTTCTTC. Amino acid sequence: CASSLGGQGRTSGRFF.

The chain joins TRBV12-5 to TRBJ2-2, with 10 nucleotides matching TRBD2. The CDR3 contains 15 residues. CDR1 is LGHNT, CDR2 FRNRAP, per germline. V dropped 2 bases and J dropped 7; count of bases not matched to a gene: 4. The CDR3 spells CASGLSSGRFGELFF. The CDR3, as DNA: TGTGCTAGTGGTTTGAGTAGCGGGAGGTTCGGGGAGCTGTTTTTT.

This clonotype showed up just a few times. This chain connects TRBV24-1 to TRBJ2-3, with TRBD2 matching 8 bases. The CDR3 length is 15 residues. The V gene's germline CDR1 is KGHDR and CDR2 SFDVKD. The V segment lost 6 bases and the J segment 6 bases; nucleotides outside the gene matches: 10. CDR3 sequence (DNA): TGTGCCACCAGTCGACGGGAGGGCTCGGGGGATACGCAGTATTTT. Amino acids: CATSRREGSGDTQYF.

A few counts support this clonotype. V is TRBV19 and J is TRBJ2-7, with 11 bases lining up with TRBD2. V lost 4 bases and J lost 4; bases outside the gene matches: 6. Per germline, CDR1 LNHDA and CDR2 SQIVND (reference sequence). The CDR3 consists of 15 residues. The CDR3 coding sequence is TGTGCCAGTAGTAGTCCGGGACTAGCGGCGTACGAGCAGTACTTC. Protein: CASSSPGLAAYEQYF. The entire variable domain, with the rest obtained from reference TRBV19 and TRBJ2-7, is as follows: DGGITQSPKYLFRKEGQNVTLSCEQNLNHDAMYWYRQDPGQGLRLIYYSQIVNDFQKGDIAEGYSVSREKKESFPLTVTSAQKNPTAFYLCASSSPGLAAYEQYFGPGTRLTVT.

The gene calls are TRBV6-1 and TRBJ1-2; tentative D call: TRBD1 (5 bases). V gave up 5 bases and J gave up 8 bases, with 15 bases separating them. Germline V gene lookup returns CDR1 MNHNS and CDR2 SASEGT. This CDR3 is 13 amino acids long. CDR3 sequence reads: CASSPQHSGGYTF. The CDR3 nucleotides read TGTGCCAGCAGTCCGCAGCATTCAGGGGGCTACACCTTC.

Concerning this clonotype: A single base separates this from a much larger clone, so it may be a read error. J is TRBJ2-5 and V is TRBV28; 8 bases map to TRBD2. V shed 6 bases, J shed 12 bases, and the junction held 9 bases outside the gene matches. The germline V gene encodes CDR1 MDHEN and CDR2 SYDVKM. This CDR3 spans 12 amino acids. CDR3 region: CASRLPGGGEYF. CDR3 coding DNA: TGTGCCAGCAGACTTCCGGGGGGGGGGGAGTACTTC.

This clonotype came up many times. The genes are TRBV20-1 and TRBJ2-3; 10 bases map to TRBD2. In germline, CDR1 is DFQATT, CDR2 SNEGSKA (reference sequence). This CDR3 contains 16 residues. The J segment lost 0 bases and the V segment lost 6 bases, leaving 9 bases of the junction unmatched. The CDR3 protein is CSATLAGRTSTDTQYF. CDR3 bases: TGCAGTGCAACACTAGCGGGACGAACTAGCACAGATACGCAGTATTTT.

This chain links TRBV4-3 with TRBJ1-5; no reliable D call. Trimming pared 0 bases from V and 7 bases from J, leaving 7 bases between. The CDR3 extends over 13 amino acids. Germline V gene lookup returns CDR1 LGHNA and CDR2 YSLEER. The CDR3 nucleotides read TGCGCCAGCAGCCAAGACTTCGAGCAGCCCCAGCATTTT. It specifies CASSQDFEQPQHF.

This clonotype was observed a handful of times. J is TRBJ2-7 and V is TRBV20-1, with 10 positions matching TRBD1. Trimming cost V 8 bases and J 3 bases; bases outside gene matches: 4. CDR1 is DFQATT and CDR2 is SNEGSKA in the germline V gene (reference sequence). This CDR3 is 12 amino acids long. The CDR3 nucleotides are TGCAGTCCAAGGACAGGGGGCTACGAGCAGTACTTC. Residues: CSPRTGGYEQYF.

This clonotype showed up many times. The rearrangement links TRBV20-1 to TRBJ1-5, with 9 bases identical to TRBD1. The CDR3 runs 17 residues. V was clipped by 0 bases and J by 3 bases; unmatched bases: 9. Germline V lookup: CDR1 DFQATT, CDR2 SNEGSKA (reference sequence). This CDR3 is CSARDLSRTGVNQPQHF. In DNA form, the CDR3 reads TGCAGTGCTAGAGATCTCTCGAGGACAGGGGTCAATCAGCCCCAGCATTTT.

This clonotype was recorded at least ten times. The CDR3 region is CSAREGREGRETQYF. The CDR3 DNA reads as TGCAGTGCTAGAGAGGGCCGGGAGGGCCGAGAGACCCAGTACTTC. The genes are TRBV20-1 and TRBJ2-5, with TRBD2 matching 8 bases. The CDR3 covers 15 residues. The ends lost 0 bases at V and 4 bases at J; junction bases unmatched: 7. Germline V gene lookup returns CDR1 DFQATT and CDR2 SNEGSKA (reference sequence).

The J gene is TRBJ2-1, the V gene TRBV11-1; D gene unclear. This CDR3 has 12 residues. V gave up 5 bases and J gave up 7 bases, with 9 bases separating them. CDR1 is SGHAT and CDR2 is FQDESV in the germline V gene (reference sequence). CDR3 sequence: CASSQDPNEQFF. In nucleotides, the CDR3 is TGTGCCAGCAGCCAAGATCCAAATGAGCAGTTCTTC.